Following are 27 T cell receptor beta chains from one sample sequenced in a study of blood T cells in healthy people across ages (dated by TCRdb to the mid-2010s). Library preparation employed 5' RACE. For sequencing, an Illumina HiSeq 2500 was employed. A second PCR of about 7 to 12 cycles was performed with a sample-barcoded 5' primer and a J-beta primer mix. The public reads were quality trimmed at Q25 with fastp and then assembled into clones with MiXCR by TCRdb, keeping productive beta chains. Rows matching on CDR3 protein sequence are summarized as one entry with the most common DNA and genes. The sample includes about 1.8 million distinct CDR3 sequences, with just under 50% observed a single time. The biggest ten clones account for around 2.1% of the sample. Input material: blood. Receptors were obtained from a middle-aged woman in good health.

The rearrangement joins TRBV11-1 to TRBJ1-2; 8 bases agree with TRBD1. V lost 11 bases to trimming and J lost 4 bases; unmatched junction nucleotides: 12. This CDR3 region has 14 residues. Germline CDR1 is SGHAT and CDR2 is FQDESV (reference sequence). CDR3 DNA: TGTGCCGTGCCGGTCGGACAGGGCGCCTATGGCTACACCTTC. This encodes CAVPVGQGAYGYTF.

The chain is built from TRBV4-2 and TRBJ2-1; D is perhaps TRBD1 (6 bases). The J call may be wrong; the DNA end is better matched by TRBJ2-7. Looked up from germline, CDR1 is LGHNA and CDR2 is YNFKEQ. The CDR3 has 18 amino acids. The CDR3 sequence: CASSQDESGRGSYNEQYF. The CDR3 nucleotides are TGTGCCAGCAGCCAAGATGAGTCGGGCAGGGGCTCCTACAATGAGCAGTACTTC.

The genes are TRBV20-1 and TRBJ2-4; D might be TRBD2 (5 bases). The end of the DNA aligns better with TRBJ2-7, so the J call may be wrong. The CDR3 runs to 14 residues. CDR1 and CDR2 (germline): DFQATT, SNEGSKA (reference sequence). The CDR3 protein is CSAREPGTRYEQYF. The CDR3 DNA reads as TGCAGTGCTAGAGAGCCGGGAACGCGCTACGAGCAGTACTTC.

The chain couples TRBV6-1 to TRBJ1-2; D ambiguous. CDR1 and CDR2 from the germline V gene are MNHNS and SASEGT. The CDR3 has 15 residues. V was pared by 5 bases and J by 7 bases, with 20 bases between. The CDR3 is CASSSTGFEQFGYTF. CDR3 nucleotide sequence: TGTGCCAGCAGTTCGACGGGGTTCGAGCAGTTTGGCTACACCTTC.

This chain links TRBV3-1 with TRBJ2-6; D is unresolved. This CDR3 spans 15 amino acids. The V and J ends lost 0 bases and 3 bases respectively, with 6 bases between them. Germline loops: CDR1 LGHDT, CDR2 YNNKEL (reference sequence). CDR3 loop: CASSQDFNGANVLTF. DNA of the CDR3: TGTGCCAGCAGCCAAGATTTTAATGGGGCCAACGTCCTGACTTTC.

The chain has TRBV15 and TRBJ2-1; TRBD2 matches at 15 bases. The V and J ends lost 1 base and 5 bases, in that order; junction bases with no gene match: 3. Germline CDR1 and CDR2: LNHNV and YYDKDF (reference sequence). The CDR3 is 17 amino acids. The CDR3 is CATSRAGLAGGNNEQFF. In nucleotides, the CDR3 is TGTGCCACCAGCAGAGCAGGACTAGCGGGGGGGAACAATGAGCAGTTCTTC.

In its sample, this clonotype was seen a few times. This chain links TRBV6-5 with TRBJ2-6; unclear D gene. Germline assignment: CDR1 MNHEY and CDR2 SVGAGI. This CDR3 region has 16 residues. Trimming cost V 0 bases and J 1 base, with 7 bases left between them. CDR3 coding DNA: TGTGCCAGCAGTTACTCGGCGGCATCTGGGGCCAACGTCCTGACTTTC. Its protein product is CASSYSAASGANVLTF.

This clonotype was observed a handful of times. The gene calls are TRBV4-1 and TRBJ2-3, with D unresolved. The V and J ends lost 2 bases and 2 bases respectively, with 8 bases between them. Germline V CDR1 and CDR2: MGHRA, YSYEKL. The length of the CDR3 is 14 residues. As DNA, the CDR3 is TGCGCCAGCAGCCAATACACCCACACAGATACGCAGTATTTT. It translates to CASSQYTHTDTQYF.

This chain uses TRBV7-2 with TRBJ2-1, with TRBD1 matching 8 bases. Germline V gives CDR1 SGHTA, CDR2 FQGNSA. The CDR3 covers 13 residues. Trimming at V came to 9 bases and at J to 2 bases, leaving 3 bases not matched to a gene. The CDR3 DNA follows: TGTGCCAGTCCAGGGGGCCCCTACAATGAGCAGTTCTTC. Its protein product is CASPGGPYNEQFF.

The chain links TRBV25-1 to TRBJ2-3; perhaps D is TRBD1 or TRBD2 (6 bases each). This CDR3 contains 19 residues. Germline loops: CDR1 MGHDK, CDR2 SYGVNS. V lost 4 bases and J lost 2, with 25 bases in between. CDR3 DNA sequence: TGTGCCAGCAGTGTCTCCCTCGTGGCTAGTGGGGGGCTCACAGATACGCAGTATTTT. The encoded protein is CASSVSLVASGGLTDTQYF.

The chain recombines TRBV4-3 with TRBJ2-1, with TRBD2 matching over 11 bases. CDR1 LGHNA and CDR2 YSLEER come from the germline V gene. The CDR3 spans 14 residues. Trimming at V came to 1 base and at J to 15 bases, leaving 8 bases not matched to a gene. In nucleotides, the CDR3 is TGCGCCAGCAGCCAAGTTCTAGCGGGGGGTCCTCCGTTCTTC. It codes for CASSQVLAGGPPFF.

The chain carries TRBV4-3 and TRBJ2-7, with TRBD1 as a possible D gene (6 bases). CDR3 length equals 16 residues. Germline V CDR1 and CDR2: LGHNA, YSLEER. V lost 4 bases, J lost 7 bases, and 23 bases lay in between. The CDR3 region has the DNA TGCGCCAGCAGCCCCCCAGGGAAGGCCGGGGACAATGAGCAGTACTTC. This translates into CASSPPGKAGDNEQYF.

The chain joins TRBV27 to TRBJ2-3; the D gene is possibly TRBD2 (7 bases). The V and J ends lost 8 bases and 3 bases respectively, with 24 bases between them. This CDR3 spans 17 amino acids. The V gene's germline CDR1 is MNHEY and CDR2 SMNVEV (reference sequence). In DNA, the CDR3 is TGTGCCAGCTACGTTGGGGGGGGCAAAGAGGGGACAGATACGCAGTATTTT. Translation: CASYVGGGKEGTDTQYF.

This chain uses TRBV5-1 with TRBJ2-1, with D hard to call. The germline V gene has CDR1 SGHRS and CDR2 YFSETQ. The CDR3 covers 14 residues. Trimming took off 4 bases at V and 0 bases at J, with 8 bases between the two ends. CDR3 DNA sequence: TGCGCCAGCAGCCACCAGAGCTCCTACAATGAGCAGTTCTTC. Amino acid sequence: CASSHQSSYNEQFF.

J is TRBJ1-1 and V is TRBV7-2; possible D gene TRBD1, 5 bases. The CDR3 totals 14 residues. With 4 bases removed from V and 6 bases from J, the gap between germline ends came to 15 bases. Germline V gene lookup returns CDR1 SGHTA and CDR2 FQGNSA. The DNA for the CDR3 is TGTGCCAGCAGCTATACAGGAGGCCGGGCTGAAGCTTTCTTT. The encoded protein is CASSYTGGRAEAFF.

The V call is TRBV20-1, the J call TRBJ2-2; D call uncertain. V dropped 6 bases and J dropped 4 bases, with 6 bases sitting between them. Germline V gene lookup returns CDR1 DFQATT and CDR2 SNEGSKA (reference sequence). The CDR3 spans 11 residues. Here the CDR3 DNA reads TGCAGTGCCCCGGCCACCGGGGAGCTGTTTTTT. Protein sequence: CSAPATGELFF.

The CDR3 spells CASSLRQGGREETQYF. CDR3 coding DNA: TGTGCCAGCAGTTTAAGGCAGGGAGGGCGGGAGGAGACCCAGTACTTC. The J gene is TRBJ2-5, the V gene TRBV27; TRBD2 aligns across 7 bases. The CDR3 is 16 residues long. Germline V lookup: CDR1 MNHEY, CDR2 SMNVEV (reference sequence). J gave up 5 bases and V 2 bases, and 11 bases lay outside the gene matches.

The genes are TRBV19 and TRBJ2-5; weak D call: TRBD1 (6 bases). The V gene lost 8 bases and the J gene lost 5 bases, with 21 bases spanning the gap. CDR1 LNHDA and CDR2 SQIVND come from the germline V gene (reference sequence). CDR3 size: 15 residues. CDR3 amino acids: CASQSGGAGDETQYF. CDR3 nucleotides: TGTGCCAGTCAGAGTGGGGGCGCAGGGGACGAGACCCAGTACTTC.

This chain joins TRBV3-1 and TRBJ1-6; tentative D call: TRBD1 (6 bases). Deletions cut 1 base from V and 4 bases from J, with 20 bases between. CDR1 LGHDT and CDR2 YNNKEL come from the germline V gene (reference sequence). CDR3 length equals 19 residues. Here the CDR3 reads CASSQGADRIESYNSPLHF. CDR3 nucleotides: TGTGCCAGCAGCCAAGGCGCGGACAGAATTGAATCTTATAATTCACCCCTCCACTTT. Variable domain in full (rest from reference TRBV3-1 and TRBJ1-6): DTAVSQTPKYLVTQMGNDKSIKCEQNLGHDTMYWYKQDSKKFLKIMFSYNNKELIINETVPNRFSPKSPDKAHLNLHINSLELGDSAVYFCASSQGADRIESYNSPLHFGNGTRLTVT.

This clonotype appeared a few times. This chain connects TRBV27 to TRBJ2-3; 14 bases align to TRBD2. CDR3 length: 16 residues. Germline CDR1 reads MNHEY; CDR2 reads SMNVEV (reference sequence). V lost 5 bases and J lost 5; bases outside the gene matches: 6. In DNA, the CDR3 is TGTGCCAGCAGTCCGCGACTAGCGGGGGGGCTAGATACGCAGTATTTT. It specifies CASSPRLAGGLDTQYF.

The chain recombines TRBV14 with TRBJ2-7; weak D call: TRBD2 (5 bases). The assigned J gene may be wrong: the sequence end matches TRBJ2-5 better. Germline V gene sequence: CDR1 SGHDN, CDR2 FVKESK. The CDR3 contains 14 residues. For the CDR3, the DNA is TGTGCCAGCAGTAAGACTCAAGGCGGGGAGACCCAGTACTTC. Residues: CASSKTQGGETQYF.

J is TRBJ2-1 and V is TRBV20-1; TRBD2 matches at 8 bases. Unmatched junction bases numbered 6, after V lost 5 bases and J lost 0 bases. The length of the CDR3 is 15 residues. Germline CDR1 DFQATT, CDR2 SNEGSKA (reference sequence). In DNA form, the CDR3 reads TGCAGTGCTCTTAGCGGGGAGAGCTCCTACAATGAGCAGTTCTTC. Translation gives CSALSGESSYNEQFF.

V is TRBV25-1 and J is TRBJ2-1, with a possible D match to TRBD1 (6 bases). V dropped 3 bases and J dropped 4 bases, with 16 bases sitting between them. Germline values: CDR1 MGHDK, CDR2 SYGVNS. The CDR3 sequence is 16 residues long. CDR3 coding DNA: TGTGCCAGCAGTGACCGCTCGGCCAGGGGTTACAATGAGCAGTTCTTC. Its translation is CASSDRSARGYNEQFF. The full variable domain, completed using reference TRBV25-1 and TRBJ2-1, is EADIYQTPRYLVIGTGKKITLECSQTMGHDKMYWYQQDPGMELHLIHYSYGVNSTEKGDLSSESTVSRIRTEHFPLTLESARPSHTSQYLCASSDRSARGYNEQFFGPGTRLTVL.

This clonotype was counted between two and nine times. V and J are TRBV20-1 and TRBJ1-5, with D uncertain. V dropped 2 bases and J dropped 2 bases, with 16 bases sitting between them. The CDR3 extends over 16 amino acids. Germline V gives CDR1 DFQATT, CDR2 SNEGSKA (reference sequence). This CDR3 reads CSARNVLGGGNQPQHF. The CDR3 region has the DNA TGCAGTGCTAGAAACGTTCTGGGTGGCGGCAATCAGCCCCAGCATTTT.

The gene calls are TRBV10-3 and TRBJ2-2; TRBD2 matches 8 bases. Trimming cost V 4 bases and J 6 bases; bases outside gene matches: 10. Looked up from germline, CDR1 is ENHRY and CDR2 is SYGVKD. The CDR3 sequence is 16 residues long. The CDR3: CAISVEILAGPGELFF. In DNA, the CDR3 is TGTGCCATCAGTGTCGAGATATTAGCGGGGCCCGGGGAGCTGTTTTTT.

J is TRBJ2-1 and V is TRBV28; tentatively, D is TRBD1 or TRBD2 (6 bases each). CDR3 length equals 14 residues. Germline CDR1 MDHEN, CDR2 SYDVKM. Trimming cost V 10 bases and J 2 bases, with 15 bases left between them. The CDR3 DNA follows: TGTGCCACCATGGGGGGCCCTCCCTACAATGAGCAGTTCTTC. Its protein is CATMGGPPYNEQFF.

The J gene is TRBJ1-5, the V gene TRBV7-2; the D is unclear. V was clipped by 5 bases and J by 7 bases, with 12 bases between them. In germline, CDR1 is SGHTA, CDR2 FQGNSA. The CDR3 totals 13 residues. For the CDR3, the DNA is TGTGCCAGCAGCAACACGGCTCGGCAGCCCCAGCATTTT. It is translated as CASSNTARQPQHF.